The table lists the clone carrying this T cell receptor (beta chain) with many counts. Per germline, CDR1 MNHEY and CDR2 SVGEGT. The CDR3 contains 16 residues. Trimming cost V 0 bases and J 6 bases; bases outside gene matches: 3. TCRdb analysed the RT-PCR reads with MiXCR anew, one entry per CDR3 protein. The repertoire includes about 700,000 distinct CDR3 sequences, approximately 14% of them detected once, and about 3.9% sits in the top ten. This receptor was identified in a female donor in good health, serving as a healthy control. V is TRBV6-2 or TRBV6-3 and J is TRBJ2-1; 12 bases map to TRBD2. The sample consisted of memory CD4+ T cells from blood. In nucleotides, the CDR3 is TGTGCCAGCAGTTACTCACGGACTAGCGGGATCAATGAGCAGTTCTTC. Its protein product is CASSYSRTSGINEQFF.